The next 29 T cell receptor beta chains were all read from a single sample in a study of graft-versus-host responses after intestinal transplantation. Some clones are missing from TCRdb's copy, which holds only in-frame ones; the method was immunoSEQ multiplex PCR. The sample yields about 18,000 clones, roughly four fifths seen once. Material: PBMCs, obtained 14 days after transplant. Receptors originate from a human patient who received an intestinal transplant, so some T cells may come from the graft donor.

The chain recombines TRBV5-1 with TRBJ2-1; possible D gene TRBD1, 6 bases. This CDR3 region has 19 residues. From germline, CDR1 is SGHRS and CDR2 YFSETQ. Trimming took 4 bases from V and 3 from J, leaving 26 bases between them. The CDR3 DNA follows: TGCGCCAGCAGCCCCGGGACAATTCTGTCCAATCGTATCTACAATGAGCAGTTCTTC. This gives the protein CASSPGTILSNRIYNEQFF. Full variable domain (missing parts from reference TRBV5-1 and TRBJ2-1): KAGVTQTPRYLIKTRGQQVTLSCSPISGHRSVSWYQQTPGQGLQFLFEYFSETQRNKGNFPGRFSGRQFSNSRSEMNVSTLELGDSALYLCASSPGTILSNRIYNEQFFGPGTRLTVL.

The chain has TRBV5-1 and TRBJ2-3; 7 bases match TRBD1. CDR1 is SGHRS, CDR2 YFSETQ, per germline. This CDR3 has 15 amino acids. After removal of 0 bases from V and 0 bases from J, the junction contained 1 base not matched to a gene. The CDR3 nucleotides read TGCGCCAGCAGCTTGGAGGGGGCCAGCACAGATACGCAGTATTTT. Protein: CASSLEGASTDTQYF. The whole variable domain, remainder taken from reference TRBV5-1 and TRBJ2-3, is KAGVTQTPRYLIKTRGQQVTLSCSPISGHRSVSWYQQTPGQGLQFLFEYFSETQRNKGNFPGRFSGRQFSNSRSEMNVSTLELGDSALYLCASSLEGASTDTQYFGPGTRLTVL.

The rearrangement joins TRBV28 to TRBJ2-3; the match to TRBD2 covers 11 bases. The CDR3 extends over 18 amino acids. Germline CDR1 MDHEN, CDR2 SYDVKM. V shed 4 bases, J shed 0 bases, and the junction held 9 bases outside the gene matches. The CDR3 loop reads CASSSLAGGPFSTDTQYF. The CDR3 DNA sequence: TGTGCCAGCAGTTCGCTAGCGGGAGGACCTTTTAGCACAGATACGCAGTATTTT.

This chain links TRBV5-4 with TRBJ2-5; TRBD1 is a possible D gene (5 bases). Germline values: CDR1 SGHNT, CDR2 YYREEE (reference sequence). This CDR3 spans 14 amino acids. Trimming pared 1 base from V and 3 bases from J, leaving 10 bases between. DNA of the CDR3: TGTGCCAGCAGCTTGACAGGTGGAGAAGAGACCCAGTACTTC. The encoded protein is CASSLTGGEETQYF. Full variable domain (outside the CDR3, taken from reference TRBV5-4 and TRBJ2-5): ETGVTQSPTHLIKTRGQQVTLRCSSQSGHNTVSWYQQALGQGPQFIFQYYREEENGRGNFPPRFSGLQFPNYSSELNVNALELDDSALYLCASSLTGGEETQYFGPGTRLLVL.

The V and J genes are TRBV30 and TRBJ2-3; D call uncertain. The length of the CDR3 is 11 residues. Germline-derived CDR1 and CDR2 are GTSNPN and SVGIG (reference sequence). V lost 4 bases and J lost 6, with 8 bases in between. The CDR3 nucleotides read TGTGCCTGGAACCCCAGGGATACGCAGTATTTT. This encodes CAWNPRDTQYF.

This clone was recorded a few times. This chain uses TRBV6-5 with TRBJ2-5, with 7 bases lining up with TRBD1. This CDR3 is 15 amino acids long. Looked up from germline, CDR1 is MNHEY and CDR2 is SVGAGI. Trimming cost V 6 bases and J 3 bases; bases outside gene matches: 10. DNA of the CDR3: TGTGCCAGCAGCCCTACAGGGGCCCTAGAAGAGACCCAGTACTTC. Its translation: CASSPTGALEETQYF.

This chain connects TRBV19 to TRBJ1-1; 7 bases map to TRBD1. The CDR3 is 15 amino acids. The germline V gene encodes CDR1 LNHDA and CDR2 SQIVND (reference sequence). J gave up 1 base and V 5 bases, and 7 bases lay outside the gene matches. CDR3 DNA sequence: TGTGCCAGTAGTTTTACAGGGGTTTCGAACACTGAAGCTTTCTTT. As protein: CASSFTGVSNTEAFF.

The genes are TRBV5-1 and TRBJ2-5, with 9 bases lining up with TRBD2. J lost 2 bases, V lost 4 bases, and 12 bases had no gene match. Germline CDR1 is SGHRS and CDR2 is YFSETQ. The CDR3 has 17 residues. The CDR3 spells CASSPGGLAGNQETQYF. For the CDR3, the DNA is TGCGCCAGCAGCCCCGGAGGGCTAGCGGGGAATCAAGAGACCCAGTACTTC. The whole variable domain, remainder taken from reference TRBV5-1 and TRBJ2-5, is KAGVTQTPRYLIKTRGQQVTLSCSPISGHRSVSWYQQTPGQGLQFLFEYFSETQRNKGNFPGRFSGRQFSNSRSEMNVSTLELGDSALYLCASSPGGLAGNQETQYFGPGTRLLVL.

This CDR3 reads CASSPGTASTDTQYF. DNA for the CDR3: TGTGCCAGCAGCCCTGGGACAGCTAGCACAGATACGCAGTATTTT. The genes are TRBV9 and TRBJ2-3; 7 bases are a match to TRBD1. The CDR3 covers 15 residues. Germline V gives CDR1 SGDLS, CDR2 YYNGEE. V lost 4 bases and J lost 0; bases outside the gene matches: 5.

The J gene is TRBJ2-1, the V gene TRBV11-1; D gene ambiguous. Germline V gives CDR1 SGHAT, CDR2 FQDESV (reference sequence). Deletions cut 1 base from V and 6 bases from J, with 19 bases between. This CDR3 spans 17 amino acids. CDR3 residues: CASSLVSPGPPLNEQFF. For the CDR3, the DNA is TGTGCCAGCAGCTTAGTTTCTCCCGGGCCGCCCCTCAATGAGCAGTTCTTC. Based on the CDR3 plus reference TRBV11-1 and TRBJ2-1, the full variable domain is EAEVAQSPRYKITEKSQAVAFWCDPISGHATLYWYRQILGQGPELLVQFQDESVVDDSQLPKDRFSAERLKGVDSTLKIQPAELGDSAMYLCASSLVSPGPPLNEQFFGPGTRLTVL.

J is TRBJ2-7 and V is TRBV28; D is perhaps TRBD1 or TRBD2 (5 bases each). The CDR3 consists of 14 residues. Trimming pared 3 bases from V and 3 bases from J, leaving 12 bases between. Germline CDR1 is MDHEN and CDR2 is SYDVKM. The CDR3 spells CASSLRGVLYEQYF. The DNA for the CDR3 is TGTGCCAGCAGTTTGAGAGGGGTCCTCTACGAGCAGTACTTC.

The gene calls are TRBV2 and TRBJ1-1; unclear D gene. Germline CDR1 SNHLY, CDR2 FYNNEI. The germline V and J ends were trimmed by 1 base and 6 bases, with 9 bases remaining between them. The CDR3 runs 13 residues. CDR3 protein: CASSEDPLPEAFF. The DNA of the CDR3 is TGTGCCAGCAGTGAAGACCCCCTCCCTGAAGCTTTCTTT.

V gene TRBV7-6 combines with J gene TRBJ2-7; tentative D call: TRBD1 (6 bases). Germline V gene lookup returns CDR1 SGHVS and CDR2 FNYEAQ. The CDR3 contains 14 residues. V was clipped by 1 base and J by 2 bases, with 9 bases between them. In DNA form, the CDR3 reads TGTGCCAGCAGCTTAGGTGAGGGGGCCTACGAGCAGTACTTC. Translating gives CASSLGEGAYEQYF.

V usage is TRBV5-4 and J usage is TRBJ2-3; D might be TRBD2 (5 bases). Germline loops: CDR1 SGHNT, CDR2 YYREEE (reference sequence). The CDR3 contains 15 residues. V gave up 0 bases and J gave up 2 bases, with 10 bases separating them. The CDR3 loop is CASSLGTQFTDTQYF. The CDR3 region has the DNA TGTGCCAGCAGCTTGGGGACTCAATTCACAGATACGCAGTATTTT.

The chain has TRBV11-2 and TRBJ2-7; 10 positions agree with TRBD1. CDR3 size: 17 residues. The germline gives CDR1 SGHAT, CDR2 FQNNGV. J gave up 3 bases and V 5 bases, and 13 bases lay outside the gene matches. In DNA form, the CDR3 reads TGTGCCAGCAGCGACTTGGGGGACAGGGGACGGAACTACGAGCAGTACTTC. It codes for CASSDLGDRGRNYEQYF.

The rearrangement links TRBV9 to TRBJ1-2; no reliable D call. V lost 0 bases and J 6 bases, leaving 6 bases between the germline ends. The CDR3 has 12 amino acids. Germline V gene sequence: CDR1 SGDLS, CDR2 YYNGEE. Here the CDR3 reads CASSVEGNGYTF. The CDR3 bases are TGTGCCAGCAGCGTAGAAGGGAATGGCTACACCTTC.

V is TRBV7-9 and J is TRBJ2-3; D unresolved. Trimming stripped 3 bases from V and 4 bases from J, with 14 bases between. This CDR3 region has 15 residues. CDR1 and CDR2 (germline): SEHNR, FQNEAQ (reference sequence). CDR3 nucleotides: TGTGCCAGCAGCTTGGCCAAACCCCGGGCAGATACGCAGTATTTT. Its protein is CASSLAKPRADTQYF.

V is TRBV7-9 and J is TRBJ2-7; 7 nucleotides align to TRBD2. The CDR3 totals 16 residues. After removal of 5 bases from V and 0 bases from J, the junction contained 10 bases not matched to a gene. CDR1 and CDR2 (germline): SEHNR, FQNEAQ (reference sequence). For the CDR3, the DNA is TGTGCCAGCAGCCCCTCGGGGGGAGCACTCTCCTACGAGCAGTACTTC. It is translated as CASSPSGGALSYEQYF.

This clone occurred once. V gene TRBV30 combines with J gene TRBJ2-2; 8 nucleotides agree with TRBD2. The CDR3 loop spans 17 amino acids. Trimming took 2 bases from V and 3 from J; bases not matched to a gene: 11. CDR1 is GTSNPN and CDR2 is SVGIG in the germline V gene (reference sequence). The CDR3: CAWSIDGLAGYTGELFF. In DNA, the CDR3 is TGTGCCTGGAGTATCGACGGACTAGCAGGGTACACCGGGGAGCTGTTTTTT.

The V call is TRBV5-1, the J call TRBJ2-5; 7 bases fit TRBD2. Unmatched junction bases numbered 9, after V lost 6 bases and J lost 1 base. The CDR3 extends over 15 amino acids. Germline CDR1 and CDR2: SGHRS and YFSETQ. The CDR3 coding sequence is TGCGCCAGCAAGGGGTGGGAGGGACTCCAAGAGACCCAGTACTTC. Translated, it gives CASKGWEGLQETQYF.

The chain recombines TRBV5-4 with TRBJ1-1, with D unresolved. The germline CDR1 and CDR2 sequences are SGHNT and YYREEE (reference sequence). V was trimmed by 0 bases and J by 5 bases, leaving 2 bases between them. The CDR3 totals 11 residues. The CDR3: CASSLGTEAFF. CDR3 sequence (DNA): TGTGCCAGCAGCTTGGGAACTGAAGCTTTCTTT. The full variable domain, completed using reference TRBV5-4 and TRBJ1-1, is ETGVTQSPTHLIKTRGQQVTLRCSSQSGHNTVSWYQQALGQGPQFIFQYYREEENGRGNFPPRFSGLQFPNYSSELNVNALELDDSALYLCASSLGTEAFFGQGTRLTVV.

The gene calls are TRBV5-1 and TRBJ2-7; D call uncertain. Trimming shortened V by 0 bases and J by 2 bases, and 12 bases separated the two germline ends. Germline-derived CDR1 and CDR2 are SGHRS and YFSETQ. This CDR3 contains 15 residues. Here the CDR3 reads CASSLGSRLPYEQYF. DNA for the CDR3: TGCGCCAGCAGCTTGGGTTCTAGATTACCCTACGAGCAGTACTTC.

CDR3 nucleotide sequence: TGCGCCAGCAGCCATGGGGATAAGGGTGGTGGAAACACCATATATTTT. Amino acids: CASSHGDKGGGNTIYF. The chain joins TRBV4-1 to TRBJ1-3, with D hard to call. The germline V and J ends were trimmed by 3 bases and 3 bases, with 15 bases remaining between them. The germline CDR1 and CDR2 sequences are MGHRA and YSYEKL. This CDR3 is 16 amino acids long.

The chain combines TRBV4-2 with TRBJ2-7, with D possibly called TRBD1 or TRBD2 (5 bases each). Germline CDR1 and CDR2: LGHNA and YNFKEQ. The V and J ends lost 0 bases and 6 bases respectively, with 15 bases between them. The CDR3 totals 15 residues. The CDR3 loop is CASSQEWGSYPEQYF. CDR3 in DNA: TGTGCCAGCAGCCAAGAATGGGGGAGCTATCCCGAGCAGTACTTC.

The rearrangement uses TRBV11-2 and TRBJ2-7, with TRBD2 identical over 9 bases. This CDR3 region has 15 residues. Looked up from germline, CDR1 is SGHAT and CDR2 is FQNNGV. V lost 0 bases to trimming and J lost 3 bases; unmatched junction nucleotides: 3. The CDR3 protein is CASSLEASGNYEQYF. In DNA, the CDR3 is TGTGCCAGCAGCTTAGAGGCTAGCGGGAACTACGAGCAGTACTTC.

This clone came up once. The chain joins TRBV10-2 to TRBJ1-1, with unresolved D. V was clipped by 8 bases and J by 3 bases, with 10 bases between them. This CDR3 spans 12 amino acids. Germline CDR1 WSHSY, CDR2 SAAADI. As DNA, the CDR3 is TGCGCCAGCTTGGAGGCGCACACTGAAGCTTTCTTT. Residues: CASLEAHTEAFF.

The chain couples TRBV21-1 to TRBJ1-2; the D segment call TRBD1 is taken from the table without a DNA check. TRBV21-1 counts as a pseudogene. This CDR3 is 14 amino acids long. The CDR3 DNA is TGTGCCAGCAGCAAAACCGTGGGCTTCTATGGCTACACCTTC. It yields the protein CASSKTVGFYGYTF.

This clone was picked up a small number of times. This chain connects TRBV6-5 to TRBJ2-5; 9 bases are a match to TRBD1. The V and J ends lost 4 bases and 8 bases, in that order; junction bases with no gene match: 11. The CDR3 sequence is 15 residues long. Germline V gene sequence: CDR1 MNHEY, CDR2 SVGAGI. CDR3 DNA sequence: TGTGCCAGCAGTTCAGGGACAGGGCCTTTGAAAACCCAGTACTTC. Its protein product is CASSSGTGPLKTQYF.

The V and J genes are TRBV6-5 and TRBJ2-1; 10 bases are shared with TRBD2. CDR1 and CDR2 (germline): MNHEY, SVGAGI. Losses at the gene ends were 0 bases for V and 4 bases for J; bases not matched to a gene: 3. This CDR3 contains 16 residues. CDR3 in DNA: TGTGCCAGCAGTTACTCTAGCGGGGGGCTGTACAATGAGCAGTTCTTC. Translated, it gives CASSYSSGGLYNEQFF.